Listed below are T cell receptor beta chains from one sample, sequenced in a study of T-cell memory formation after mild COVID-19. TCRdb analysed the 5' RACE reads with MiXCR anew, one entry per CDR3 protein. The table records about 430,000 distinct CDR3 sequences, roughly a quarter of them present only once. Sample: PBMCs or a T cell subset sorted from them (not recorded which). The source is an adult woman who had mild COVID-19 (a few samples of this study predate the infection). Cell type and time point are not known. Each CDR3 is given with its conserved first and last residue. Each record gives: D gene, V gene, J gene, clone size, CDR3 protein, CDR3 DNA. D genes are given only for firm matches. Where a row states a size, it is once, few, many or the class of an expanded clone; other rows omit it.

.	TRBV27	TRBJ1-1	.	CASSSGRATRGTEAFF	TGTGCCAGCAGTTCGGGACGAGCTACCCGGGGCACTGAAGCTTTCTTT
TRBD1	TRBV15	TRBJ2-6	few	CATSRPGQGISGANVLTF	TGTGCCACCAGCAGGCCGGGACAGGGGATCTCTGGGGCCAACGTCCTGACTTTC
TRBD2	TRBV11-3	TRBJ2-1	few	CASSPDERLAGGILYNEQFF	TGTGCCAGCAGCCCCGATGAGAGGCTAGCGGGAGGGATACTCTACAATGAGCAGTTCTTC
.	TRBV6-5	TRBJ2-1	.	CASSYSYQGWGNEQFF	TGTGCCAGCAGTTACTCGTATCAGGGATGGGGAAATGAGCAGTTCTTC
TRBD2	TRBV13	TRBJ2-1	few	CASSSRLAGGRGEQFF	TGTGCCAGCAGCTCCCGACTAGCGGGGGGCCGGGGTGAGCAGTTCTTC
.	TRBV3-1	TRBJ1-1	.	CASSQFLKRAPEAFF	TGTGCCAGCAGCCAGTTTTTAAAAAGGGCTCCTGAAGCTTTCTTT
TRBD1	TRBV6-6	TRBJ1-2	.	CASSSFDRVYYGYTF	TGTGCCAGCAGTTCGTTCGACAGGGTCTACTATGGCTACACCTTC
.	TRBV7-7	TRBJ2-2	few	CASSLNRAGELFF	TGTGCCAGCAGCTTAAACAGGGCCGGGGAGCTGTTTTTT
.	TRBV5-1	TRBJ2-1	.	CASSLGRGRDEQFF	TGCGCCAGCAGCTTGGGCCGGGGCCGGGATGAGCAGTTCTTC
.	TRBV4-2	TRBJ2-3	.	CASSQDPGRGSTDTQYF	TGTGCCAGCAGCCAAGATCCCGGACGGGGGAGCACAGATACGCAGTATTTT
.	TRBV7-9	TRBJ1-1	.	CASSLGWRTANTEAFF	TGTGCCAGCAGCTTAGGGTGGCGCACAGCGAATACTGAAGCTTTCTTT
TRBD1	TRBV29-1	TRBJ2-7	few	CSVETGGESYEQYF	TGCAGCGTTGAAACAGGGGGAGAGAGCTACGAGCAGTACTTC
.	TRBV24-1	TRBJ2-1	.	CATSFSSYNEQFF	TGTGCCACCAGTTTTAGCTCCTACAATGAGCAGTTCTTC
.	TRBV7-2	TRBJ2-3	.	CASSLAHRSLTLAADTQYF	TGTGCCAGCAGCTTAGCGCATCGCTCTCTTACACTCGCGGCAGATACGCAGTATTTT
.	TRBV5-1	TRBJ1-1	.	CASSAGGRGKNTEAFF	TGCGCCAGCAGTGCGGGGGGTCGCGGGAAGAACACTGAAGCTTTCTTT
TRBD1	TRBV18	TRBJ2-4	.	CASSPPGTALTKNIQYF	TGTGCCAGCTCACCACCGGGGACAGCGCTGACCAAAAACATTCAGTACTTC
TRBD1	TRBV5-1	TRBJ1-1	few	CASSLDRGEDGKNTEAFF	TGCGCCAGCAGCTTGGACAGGGGAGAAGACGGGAAGAACACTGAAGCTTTCTTT
TRBD2	TRBV7-3	TRBJ2-1	.	CASSRLAGEWGEQFF	TGTGCCAGCAGCCGACTAGCGGGAGAATGGGGTGAGCAGTTCTTC
.	TRBV7-9	TRBJ2-1	few	CALLELAANNEQFF	TGTGCCCTCTTGGAATTAGCGGCCAACAATGAGCAGTTCTTC
.	TRBV3-1	TRBJ1-1	few	CASSQNHRAPNTEAFF	TGTGCCAGCAGCCAAAACCACAGGGCGCCGAACACTGAAGCTTTCTTT
.	TRBV27	TRBJ1-2	.	CASSLSGPNYGYTF	TGTGCCAGCAGTTTATCGGGACCTAACTATGGCTACACCTTC
.	TRBV12-3/TRBV12-4	TRBJ2-1	few	CASSSRGGSSFYNEQFF	TGTGCCAGCAGTTCGAGAGGGGGGTCAAGCTTTTACAATGAGCAGTTCTTC
TRBD2	TRBV3-1	TRBJ2-5	.	CASSYGLAEETQYF	TGTGCCAGCAGCTATGGACTAGCCGAAGAGACCCAGTACTTC
TRBD1	TRBV5-1	TRBJ1-4	many	CASRGTGGPNEKLFF	TGCGCCAGCAGAGGGACAGGGGGCCCAAATGAAAAACTGTTTTTT
.	TRBV5-1	TRBJ2-7	.	CASSYNSYEQYF	TGCGCCAGCAGCTACAACTCCTACGAGCAGTACTTC
.	TRBV23-1	TRBJ2-5	.	CASSQKAGAPQETQYF	TGCGCCAGCAGTCAAAAGGCAGGGGCACCCCAAGAGACCCAGTACTTC
TRBD1	TRBV20-1	TRBJ1-4	few	CSARRTGGGEKLFF	TGCAGTGCTAGGCGGACAGGGGGTGGCGAAAAACTGTTTTTT